These 25 T cell receptor beta chains came from one sample sequenced in a study of shared clonotypes between healthy human individuals. The table came from immunoSEQ multiplex PCR; TCRdb's copy has only in-frame clones and leaves some out. The table has roughly 1 million clones, about 76% seen once. The specimen sequenced was memory CD4+ T cells sorted from blood. Stated subset: CD45RA-negative fraction. The source of these receptors is a young man in good health.

The CDR3 nucleotides read TGTGCCAGCAGCTTACGTCCAGGGGCCAACTATGGCTACACCTTC. The encoded protein is CASSLRPGANYGYTF. The chain recombines TRBV7-3 with TRBJ1-2; D is possibly TRBD1 (6 bases). The CDR3 length is 15 residues. Germline values: CDR1 SGHTA, CDR2 FQGTGA. V dropped 2 bases and J dropped 2 bases, with 12 bases sitting between them.

This sequence joins TRBV18 and TRBJ2-5, with TRBD1 matching over 7 bases. The CDR3 loop spans 15 amino acids. CDR1 KGHSH and CDR2 LQKENI come from the germline V gene. The ends lost 3 bases at V and 2 bases at J; junction bases unmatched: 6. The CDR3 spells CASSPQTGLQETQYF. In DNA form, the CDR3 reads TGTGCCAGCTCACCCCAGACAGGGCTACAAGAGACCCAGTACTTC.

This chain joins TRBV5-4 and TRBJ2-3; 8 bases agree with TRBD2. With 1 base clipped from V and 5 bases from J, the junction kept 6 bases outside the gene matches. Germline loops: CDR1 SGHNT, CDR2 YYREEE (reference sequence). The CDR3 totals 15 residues. CDR3 nucleotides: TGTGCCAGCAGCTTGTGGCGGGAGGAGGGAGATACGCAGTATTTT. It specifies CASSLWREEGDTQYF.

DNA for the CDR3: TGCAGCGTATGGGGACAGTCGGGGCACTACAATGAGCAGTTCTTC. The encoded protein is CSVWGQSGHYNEQFF. The chain recombines TRBV29-1 with TRBJ2-1, with 7 bases matching TRBD1. Germline assignment: CDR1 SQVTM and CDR2 ANQGSEA. The V and J ends lost 6 bases and 3 bases, in that order; junction bases with no gene match: 11. CDR3 size: 15 residues.

This chain connects TRBV9 to TRBJ2-5; a possible D gene is TRBD2 (5 bases). From germline, CDR1 is SGDLS and CDR2 YYNGEE. V was clipped by 0 bases and J by 7 bases, with 13 bases between them. The length of the CDR3 is 14 residues. In DNA form, the CDR3 reads TGTGCCAGCAGCGTAGGGGATAGCGCAGGGACCCAGTACTTC. Protein product: CASSVGDSAGTQYF. Drawing the rest from reference TRBV9 and TRBJ2-5, the complete variable domain is DSGVTQTPKHLITATGQRVTLRCSPRSGDLSVYWYQQSLDQGLQFLIQYYNGEERAKGNILERFSAQQFPDLHSELNLSSLELGDSALYFCASSVGDSAGTQYFGPGTRLLVL.

The chain's CDR3 is CASSPEAGVNQPQHF. DNA for the CDR3: TGTGCCAGCAGTCCCGAGGCGGGGGTTAATCAGCCCCAGCATTTT. V and J are TRBV6-4 and TRBJ1-5; perhaps TRBD1 as D (5 bases). CDR1 and CDR2 from the germline V gene are MRHNA and SNTAGT. CDR3 length: 15 amino acids. The V gene lost 5 bases and the J gene lost 4 bases, with 15 bases spanning the gap.

This chain links TRBV9 with TRBJ1-3; D uncertain. Germline CDR1 is SGDLS and CDR2 is YYNGEE. Trimming shortened V by 3 bases and J by 0 bases, and 13 bases separated the two germline ends. This CDR3 is built from 16 residues. CDR3 region: CASSAGGRSSGNTIYF. CDR3 nucleotides: TGTGCCAGCAGCGCCGGAGGGCGGTCCTCTGGAAACACCATATATTTT.

The V gene is TRBV9, the J gene TRBJ2-3; 11 bases agree with TRBD2. With V trimmed by 3 bases and J by 6 bases, 9 bases remained unmatched. From germline, CDR1 is SGDLS and CDR2 YYNGEE. This CDR3 comprises 16 residues. In DNA form, the CDR3 reads TGTGCCAGCAGCGCCCAAATAGCGGGGGGGCTGGATACGCAGTATTTT. Translating it yields CASSAQIAGGLDTQYF.

The chain uses TRBV18 and TRBJ1-1; possible D gene TRBD1, 6 bases. The CDR3 runs to 15 residues. CDR1 KGHSH and CDR2 LQKENI come from the germline V gene. Trimming took off 1 base at V and 4 bases at J, with 13 bases between the two ends. In DNA form, the CDR3 reads TGTGCCAGCTCACCACGGACAGCCAGGGGCACTGAAGCTTTCTTT. Amino acid sequence: CASSPRTARGTEAFF.

The chain joins TRBV28 to TRBJ2-3, with 8 nucleotides matching TRBD2. Germline CDR1 and CDR2: MDHEN and SYDVKM. Trimming removed 6 bases from V and 4 bases from J; junction bases left unmatched: 15. The CDR3 consists of 17 residues. For the CDR3, the DNA is TGTGCCAGCAGGACCTCGTGGGGCGGGGGGACACCAGATACGCAGTATTTT. Its translation is CASRTSWGGGTPDTQYF.

The V call is TRBV18, the J call TRBJ2-3, with unresolved D. Germline V gives CDR1 KGHSH, CDR2 LQKENI. The CDR3 loop spans 15 amino acids. V was pared by 1 base and J by 5 bases, with 13 bases between. CDR3 protein: CASSPRSSLIDTQYF. The DNA of the CDR3 is TGTGCCAGCTCACCACGAAGTAGCTTGATAGATACGCAGTATTTT.

The chain joins TRBV30 to TRBJ2-5; D uncertain. The V end lost 1 base, the J end lost 5 bases, and 11 bases lay between the germline ends. Germline V CDR1 and CDR2: GTSNPN, SVGIG (reference sequence). The CDR3 covers 13 residues. CDR3 region: CAWSAVIVETQYF. The CDR3 coding sequence is TGTGCCTGGAGTGCGGTAATAGTTGAGACCCAGTACTTC.

This clone has only a few counts. The rearrangement uses TRBV30 and TRBJ2-2; 9 bases line up with TRBD1. J was trimmed by 5 bases and V by 1 base; bases with no gene match: 5. Germline-derived CDR1 and CDR2 are GTSNPN and SVGIG (reference sequence). The CDR3 is made up of 15 amino acids. CDR3 sequence reads: CAWSGGTGITGELFF. The CDR3 DNA reads TGTGCCTGGAGTGGGGGGACAGGGATAACCGGGGAGCTGTTTTTT.

V and J are TRBV5-1 and TRBJ2-3, with 9 bases aligning to TRBD2. J lost 0 bases, V lost 1 base, and 9 bases had no gene match. Germline CDR1 is SGHRS and CDR2 is YFSETQ. The CDR3 covers 18 residues. CDR3: CASSLRTLAGTSTDTQYF. The DNA for the CDR3 is TGCGCCAGCAGCTTGCGGACACTAGCGGGTACTAGCACAGATACGCAGTATTTT.

The chain has TRBV27 and TRBJ1-5; D unclear. The CDR3 has 13 amino acids. In germline, CDR1 is MNHEY, CDR2 SMNVEV (reference sequence). Trimming stripped 3 bases from V and 2 bases from J, with 5 bases between. The CDR3 spells CASSFNGNQPQHF. CDR3 in DNA: TGTGCCAGCAGTTTCAACGGCAATCAGCCCCAGCATTTT.

The chain is built from TRBV18 and TRBJ1-4; 8 bases are shared with TRBD1. Germline values: CDR1 KGHSH, CDR2 LQKENI. The CDR3 is 19 residues long. V dropped 2 bases and J dropped 0; count of bases not matched to a gene: 11. The CDR3 reads CASSPKPRTGPATNEKLFF. Written as DNA, the CDR3 is TGTGCCAGCTCACCAAAGCCCAGGACAGGGCCGGCAACTAATGAAAAACTGTTTTTT.

The rearrangement uses TRBV18 and TRBJ1-1; 7 nucleotides line up with TRBD1. The CDR3 extends over 14 amino acids. The J segment lost 5 bases and the V segment lost 3 bases, leaving 6 bases of the junction unmatched. Germline lookup yields CDR1 KGHSH and CDR2 LQKENI. The CDR3 sequence: CASSPQGVATEAFF. DNA for the CDR3: TGTGCCAGCTCACCTCAGGGGGTTGCGACTGAAGCTTTCTTT.

The rearrangement uses TRBV27 and TRBJ2-5; the match to TRBD2 covers 7 bases. CDR1 is MNHEY and CDR2 is SMNVEV in the germline V gene (reference sequence). This CDR3 has 15 amino acids. The V and J ends lost 3 bases and 4 bases, in that order; junction bases with no gene match: 8. In nucleotides, the CDR3 is TGTGCCAGCAGTTTGGAGGCTGGGGGGGTAGAGACCCAGTACTTC. Protein sequence: CASSLEAGGVETQYF.

The rearrangement links TRBV30 to TRBJ2-1, with D unclear. Germline loops: CDR1 GTSNPN, CDR2 SVGIG (reference sequence). Trimming pared 6 bases from V and 5 bases from J, leaving 8 bases between. The CDR3 consists of 11 residues. The CDR3 here is CACDGNNEQFF. The CDR3, as DNA: TGTGCCTGTGACGGAAACAATGAGCAGTTCTTC.

The V call is TRBV5-1, the J call TRBJ2-3, with TRBD2 matching 8 bases. CDR3 length: 17 amino acids. V trimming: 0 bases; J trimming: 2 bases; junction bases outside the gene matches: 8. Germline CDR1 and CDR2: SGHRS and YFSETQ. CDR3 bases: TGCGCCAGCAGCTTGGGGGCTGCTAGCGGGTACACAGATACGCAGTATTTT. Translating gives CASSLGAASGYTDTQYF.

This clone has a single count. The chain employs TRBV7-6 and TRBJ1-2, with a tentative D call TRBD1 (5 bases). The CDR3 spans 13 residues. Germline CDR1 and CDR2: SGHVS and FNYEAQ. V was cut by 3 bases and J by 4 bases, with 9 bases left in between. The chain's CDR3 is CASSLGGSYGYTF. The DNA for the CDR3 is TGTGCCAGCAGCTTGGGGGGTTCCTATGGCTACACCTTC.

This clone was observed a few times. V and J are TRBV30 and TRBJ1-2; D is ambiguous. The V gene's germline CDR1 is GTSNPN and CDR2 SVGIG (reference sequence). V lost 2 bases to trimming and J lost 2 bases, with 9 bases between them. The CDR3 consists of 13 residues. The CDR3 sequence: CAWSFGHNYGYTF. The CDR3 nucleotides read TGTGCCTGGAGTTTCGGCCACAACTATGGCTACACCTTC.

Only a few counts were recorded for this clone. This chain links TRBV19 with TRBJ1-6; perhaps TRBD1 as D (6 bases). CDR3 length equals 16 residues. Germline-derived CDR1 and CDR2 are LNHDA and SQIVND (reference sequence). V lost 1 base to trimming and J lost 7 bases, with 14 bases between them. The CDR3 here is CASSIGYTGSNSPLHF. The CDR3 coding sequence is TGTGCCAGTAGTATAGGATACACAGGGAGCAATTCACCCCTCCACTTT.

V and J are TRBV30 and TRBJ2-1; D is possibly TRBD1 or TRBD2 (5 bases each). Looked up from germline, CDR1 is GTSNPN and CDR2 is SVGIG (reference sequence). The CDR3 has 16 amino acids. V was trimmed by 1 base and J by 1 base, leaving 14 bases between them. This CDR3 is CAWSGGGLRSYNEQFF. Written as DNA, the CDR3 is TGTGCCTGGAGTGGGGGCGGGTTGCGGTCCTACAATGAGCAGTTCTTC.

The gene calls are TRBV7-8 and TRBJ2-1; 8 bases agree with TRBD1. The CDR3 is 15 residues long. CDR1 is SGHVS, CDR2 FQNEAQ, per germline. Losses at the gene ends were 1 base for V and 9 bases for J; bases not matched to a gene: 8. This CDR3 is CASSLGTGFRSEQFF. The CDR3 DNA sequence: TGTGCCAGCAGCTTAGGGACAGGGTTTAGGAGTGAGCAGTTCTTC.